The 29 T cell receptor beta chains below all came from one sample that was sequenced in a study of a mutant IDH1 vaccine in newly diagnosed glioma. Their antigens remain unidentified. Assay: immunoSEQ multiplex PCR; the TCRdb copy retains only in-frame clones and omits some. The data contain about 94,000 clones, nearly 90% of them singletons. Described time point: week 47, end of study. Every vaccination contained 300 ug of the mutant IDH1 20-mer peptide and was paired with topical imiquimod. Specimen: PBMCs, collected from a glioma patient whose treatment included an IDH1 peptide vaccine. The receptors come from a woman between 50 and 59 years old with glioma.

The chain couples TRBV5-8 to TRBJ2-7; no reliable D call. This CDR3 has 14 amino acids. The V gene's germline CDR1 is SGHTS and CDR2 YDEGEE. The germline V and J ends were trimmed by 0 bases and 0 bases, with 7 bases remaining between them. CDR3 region: CASSLAKGSYEQYF. Written as DNA, the CDR3 is TGTGCCAGCAGCTTGGCCAAAGGCTCCTACGAGCAGTACTTC.

V and J are TRBV7-6 and TRBJ1-1; 8 bases are a match to TRBD1. CDR3 length: 15 amino acids. V dropped 4 bases and J dropped 0; count of bases not matched to a gene: 4. From germline, CDR1 is SGHVS and CDR2 FNYEAQ. The CDR3 region has the DNA TGTGCCAGCAGCTCGAGGACAGGGCTGAACACTGAAGCTTTCTTT. It encodes CASSSRTGLNTEAFF.

V is TRBV29-1 and J is TRBJ2-7; no clear D. Germline values: CDR1 SQVTM, CDR2 ANQGSEA. The CDR3 contains 13 residues. V was trimmed by 3 bases and J by 6 bases, leaving 15 bases between them. The chain's CDR3 is CSVEKDDPVEQYF. The CDR3 DNA is TGCAGCGTTGAGAAGGACGACCCAGTCGAGCAGTACTTC.

This chain connects TRBV5-1 to TRBJ2-1; D remains unclear. Germline lookup yields CDR1 SGHRS and CDR2 YFSETQ. This CDR3 is 13 amino acids long. V lost 0 bases and J 4 bases, leaving 5 bases between the germline ends. The CDR3 here is CASSLGFYNEQFF. In DNA form, the CDR3 reads TGCGCCAGCAGCTTGGGGTTTTACAATGAGCAGTTCTTC.

The chain recombines TRBV9 with TRBJ2-1; D may be TRBD2 (5 bases). V was pared by 0 bases and J by 3 bases, with 10 bases between. The germline CDR1 and CDR2 sequences are SGDLS and YYNGEE. The CDR3 loop spans 15 amino acids. This CDR3 is CASSVGADVYNEQFF. The CDR3 DNA reads as TGTGCCAGCAGCGTAGGAGCGGACGTCTACAATGAGCAGTTCTTC.

The CDR3 DNA follows: TGTGCCAGCAGACCAGCAGGGGGTTTTGGCTACACCTTC. Translating it yields CASRPAGGFGYTF. V usage is TRBV7-2 and J usage is TRBJ1-2, with TRBD1 matching over 7 bases. V lost 6 bases to trimming and J lost 7 bases; unmatched junction nucleotides: 8. Germline loops: CDR1 SGHTA, CDR2 FQGNSA. The CDR3 is 13 residues long. Variable domain in full (rest from reference TRBV7-2 and TRBJ1-2): GAGVSQSPSNKVTEKGKDVELRCDPISGHTALYWYRQSLGQGLEFLIYFQGNSAPDKSGLPSDRFSAERTGGSVSTLTIQRTQQEDSAVYLCASRPAGGFGYTFGSGTRLTVV.

This clone has more than one count but fewer than ten. The rearrangement uses TRBV19 and TRBJ1-5, with TRBD1 identical over 7 bases. Germline assignment: CDR1 LNHDA and CDR2 SQIVND (reference sequence). This CDR3 region has 13 residues. The ends lost 6 bases at V and 4 bases at J; junction bases unmatched: 3. The CDR3 region is CASRDRTNQPQHF. CDR3 DNA: TGTGCCAGTAGGGACAGGACTAATCAGCCCCAGCATTTT. Using reference TRBV19 and TRBJ1-5 for the parts outside the CDR3, the full variable domain is DGGITQSPKYLFRKEGQNVTLSCEQNLNHDAMYWYRQDPGQGLRLIYYSQIVNDFQKGDIAEGYSVSREKKESFPLTVTSAQKNPTAFYLCASRDRTNQPQHFGDGTRLSIL.

The rearrangement uses TRBV6-4 and TRBJ1-5; TRBD1 is a possible D gene (6 bases). CDR1 MRHNA and CDR2 SNTAGT come from the germline V gene. The CDR3 is 14 residues long. V gave up 7 bases and J gave up 4 bases, with 14 bases separating them. CDR3 protein: CASTRDQGNQPQHF. The CDR3 DNA reads as TGTGCCAGCACCCGGGATCAGGGGAATCAGCCCCAGCATTTT.

This chain uses TRBV6-1 with TRBJ1-2; D unclear. The V end lost 5 bases, the J end lost 0 bases, and 10 bases lay between the germline ends. This CDR3 contains 14 residues. The germline V gene encodes CDR1 MNHNS and CDR2 SASEGT. The CDR3 loop is CASSSSWANYGYTF. As DNA, the CDR3 is TGTGCCAGCAGTAGCTCTTGGGCTAACTATGGCTACACCTTC.

The chain recombines TRBV9 with TRBJ2-2; D is perhaps TRBD1 (7 bases). The CDR3 runs 16 residues. Trimming removed 4 bases from V and 5 bases from J, with 18 bases in between. Germline CDR1 SGDLS, CDR2 YYNGEE. As DNA, the CDR3 is TGTGCCAGCAGCTCCAGGGGGAGGACGGGGACCGGGGAGCTGTTTTTT. This encodes CASSSRGRTGTGELFF.

V and J are TRBV5-6 and TRBJ2-5; the match to TRBD2 covers 9 bases. Germline V CDR1 and CDR2: SGHDT, YYEEEE. V dropped 2 bases and J dropped 3; count of bases not matched to a gene: 2. CDR3 length: 14 residues. CDR3 DNA sequence: TGTGCCAGCAGCTTAAGCGGGGGGAAAGAGACCCAGTACTTC. It is translated as CASSLSGGKETQYF. The whole variable domain, filled in from reference TRBV5-6 and TRBJ2-5, reads DAGVTQSPTHLIKTRGQQVTLRCSPKSGHDTVSWYQQALGQGPQFIFQYYEEEERQRGNFPDRFSGHQFPNYSSELNVNALLLGDSALYLCASSLSGGKETQYFGPGTRLLVL.

V is TRBV9 and J is TRBJ2-7; no clear D gene. The CDR3 contains 15 residues. Germline V lookup: CDR1 SGDLS, CDR2 YYNGEE. The V end lost 0 bases, the J end lost 0 bases, and 10 bases lay between the germline ends. CDR3 nucleotides: TGTGCCAGCAGCGTAGCTACGGGTTTCTCCTACGAGCAGTACTTC. Translating gives CASSVATGFSYEQYF.

The chain combines TRBV5-4 with TRBJ1-1; no reliable D call. V was shortened by 4 bases and J by 2 bases, with 9 bases between the two germline ends. Germline-derived CDR1 and CDR2 are SGHNT and YYREEE (reference sequence). The CDR3 contains 13 residues. CDR3 protein: CASSRTANTEAFF. The CDR3 nucleotides are TGTGCCAGCAGCCGGACGGCTAACACTGAAGCTTTCTTT.

V usage is TRBV10-3 and J usage is TRBJ2-5; TRBD1 matches at 8 bases. CDR1 is ENHRY, CDR2 SYGVKD, per germline. This CDR3 contains 14 residues. V was clipped by 10 bases and J by 3 bases; unmatched bases: 10. CDR3 nucleotide sequence: TGTGCCACCCGGACAGGGTGGGGGGAAGAGACCCAGTACTTC. Its translation: CATRTGWGEETQYF.

This sequence joins TRBV12-5 and TRBJ1-4; no clear D gene. CDR3 length: 14 residues. CDR1 is LGHNT and CDR2 is FRNRAP in the germline V gene. The V end was cut by 2 bases, the J end by 6 bases, with 10 bases between. CDR3 amino acids: CASGLSRSDEKLFF. The CDR3 coding sequence is TGTGCTAGTGGTTTGTCCAGGAGCGATGAAAAACTGTTTTTT.

This clone is a singleton in its sample. The genes are TRBV11-2 and TRBJ2-7; 11 bases fit TRBD1. The germline V gene encodes CDR1 SGHAT and CDR2 FQNNGV. CDR3 length equals 15 residues. After removal of 4 bases from V and 7 bases from J, the junction contained 9 bases not matched to a gene. The CDR3 DNA follows: TGTGCCAGCAGCTGGACGGGACAGGGGGTGGGAGAGCAGTACTTC. Translated: CASSWTGQGVGEQYF.

The rearrangement joins TRBV30 to TRBJ2-7, with 9 nucleotides matching TRBD1. Per the germline V gene, CDR1 is GTSNPN and CDR2 is SVGIG (reference sequence). Trimming at V came to 4 bases and at J to 5 bases, leaving 9 bases not matched to a gene. The CDR3 covers 14 residues. The CDR3: CAWTAGQGVNEQYF. The DNA for the CDR3 is TGTGCCTGGACCGCGGGACAGGGAGTGAACGAGCAGTACTTC. Based on the CDR3 plus reference TRBV30 and TRBJ2-7, the full variable domain is SQTIHQWPATLVQPVGSPLSLECTVEGTSNPNLYWYRQAAGRGLQLLFYSVGIGQISSEVPQNLSASRPQDRQFILSSKKLLLSDSGFYLCAWTAGQGVNEQYFGPGTRLTVT.

The chain recombines TRBV2 with TRBJ1-6, with a weak D call TRBD1 (5 bases). Between the trimmed V and J ends, which lost 2 bases and 7 bases, there was a span of 12 bases. This CDR3 spans 15 amino acids. The V gene's germline CDR1 is SNHLY and CDR2 FYNNEI. In nucleotides, the CDR3 is TGTGCCAGCAGTGAAATAGGGACGAAAAATTCACCCCTCCACTTT. Residues: CASSEIGTKNSPLHF. Full variable domain (remainder filled in from reference TRBV2 and TRBJ1-6): EPEVTQTPSHQVTQMGQEVILRCVPISNHLYFYWYRQILGQKVEFLVSFYNNEISEKSEIFDDQFSVERPDGSNFTLKIRSTKLEDSAMYFCASSEIGTKNSPLHFGNGTRLTVT.

The V and J genes are TRBV4-1 and TRBJ2-3; the match to TRBD2 covers 8 bases. CDR1 and CDR2 from the germline V gene are MGHRA and YSYEKL. V shed 3 bases and J 8 bases; nucleotides not matched to a gene: 13. There are 16 residues in the CDR3. CDR3 residues: CASSQERLARGSTQYF. CDR3 nucleotides: TGCGCCAGCAGCCAGGAGAGACTAGCGAGGGGGAGTACGCAGTATTTT.

The CDR3 spells CASSQPGLAGRRVYEQYF. CDR3 DNA sequence: TGTGCCAGCAGCCAACCGGGACTAGCGGGACGGAGGGTCTACGAGCAGTACTTC. The chain links TRBV11-1 to TRBJ2-7; 13 nucleotides match TRBD2. The length of the CDR3 is 18 residues. The trim removed 5 bases at V and 3 bases at J, leaving 13 bases unmatched. The germline V gene encodes CDR1 SGHAT and CDR2 FQDESV (reference sequence).

The chain employs TRBV2 and TRBJ2-1, with 7 bases fitting TRBD2. Germline CDR1 is SNHLY and CDR2 is FYNNEI. The CDR3 contains 11 residues. Losses at the gene ends were 8 bases for V and 8 bases for J; bases not matched to a gene: 3. The CDR3 loop is CASGGVYEQFF. The CDR3 DNA follows: TGTGCCAGCGGGGGGGTCTATGAGCAGTTCTTC.

This clone occurred once. The genes are TRBV28 and TRBJ1-3, with D maybe TRBD1 (5 bases). Per germline, CDR1 MDHEN and CDR2 SYDVKM. Between the trimmed V and J ends, which lost 8 bases and 4 bases, there was a span of 15 bases. The CDR3 extends over 14 amino acids. CDR3 nucleotide sequence: TGTGCCAGCGGGTCTAAGGGGAGAGGAAACACCATATATTTT. Protein product: CASGSKGRGNTIYF.

This chain joins TRBV6-6 and TRBJ1-2, with unresolved D. The ends were cut back, 2 bases at V and 2 bases at J, with 6 bases in the middle. Germline CDR1 is MNHNY and CDR2 is SVGAGI (reference sequence). This CDR3 has 13 residues. The CDR3 sequence: CASSYDKNYGYTF. As DNA, the CDR3 is TGTGCCAGCAGTTACGACAAGAACTATGGCTACACCTTC.

The rearrangement joins TRBV2 to TRBJ1-1; TRBD1 might be the D (5 bases). CDR1 and CDR2 (germline): SNHLY, FYNNEI. Deletions cut 3 bases from V and 4 bases from J, with 18 bases between. The CDR3 covers 16 residues. CDR3 amino acids: CASSDQGPGTGTEAFF. CDR3 in DNA: TGTGCCAGCAGTGACCAGGGACCGGGAACGGGCACTGAAGCTTTCTTT.

This chain links TRBV18 with TRBJ2-3, with D hard to call. Germline V gene data show CDR1 as KGHSH and CDR2 as LQKENI. Trimming left V 2 bases short and J 1 base short, with 13 bases between. The CDR3 has 16 amino acids. CDR3 amino acids: CASSPGVGVGTDTQYF. CDR3 nucleotide sequence: TGTGCCAGCTCACCAGGTGTTGGTGTAGGCACAGATACGCAGTATTTT. Together with reference TRBV18 and TRBJ2-3, the CDR3 gives the full variable domain: NAGVMQNPRHLVRRRGQEARLRCSPMKGHSHVYWYRQLPEEGLKFMVYLQKENIIDESGMPKERFSAEFPKEGPSILRIQQVVRGDSAAYFCASSPGVGVGTDTQYFGPGTRLTVL.

A single count supports this clone. V and J are TRBV19 and TRBJ1-1; the D gene is possibly TRBD1 (5 bases). There are 13 residues in the CDR3. Germline loops: CDR1 LNHDA, CDR2 SQIVND (reference sequence). Between the trimmed V and J ends, which lost 5 bases and 5 bases, there was a span of 12 bases. CDR3 coding DNA: TGTGCCAGTAGTCAATACGGGGGTACTGAAGCTTTCTTT. Amino acids: CASSQYGGTEAFF.

The chain joins TRBV6-1 to TRBJ2-7; perhaps TRBD2 as D (6 bases). V lost 2 bases and J lost 7, with 15 bases in between. This CDR3 has 14 amino acids. Germline V CDR1 and CDR2: MNHNS, SASEGT. Here the CDR3 DNA reads TGTGCCAGCAGTGAACACCTAGCGTCAGGTGAGCAGTACTTC. Translation: CASSEHLASGEQYF.

The chain has TRBV5-6 and TRBJ1-3, with 12 bases fitting TRBD1. Germline V gene data show CDR1 as SGHDT and CDR2 as YYEEEE. The V segment lost 4 bases and the J segment 4 bases; nucleotides outside the gene matches: 3. CDR3 length: 15 residues. The CDR3 DNA follows: TGTGCCAGCAGCCGGGACAGGGGGCGCGGAAACACCATATATTTT. Translation: CASSRDRGRGNTIYF.

This chain connects TRBV5-4 to TRBJ2-7; 9 bases agree with TRBD1. Germline V gene data show CDR1 as SGHNT and CDR2 as YYREEE (reference sequence). V lost 0 bases and J lost 0; bases outside the gene matches: 4. This CDR3 comprises 16 residues. In DNA form, the CDR3 reads TGTGCCAGCAGCTTGGTGGGACAGGGTTCCTCCTACGAGCAGTACTTC. It encodes CASSLVGQGSSYEQYF.